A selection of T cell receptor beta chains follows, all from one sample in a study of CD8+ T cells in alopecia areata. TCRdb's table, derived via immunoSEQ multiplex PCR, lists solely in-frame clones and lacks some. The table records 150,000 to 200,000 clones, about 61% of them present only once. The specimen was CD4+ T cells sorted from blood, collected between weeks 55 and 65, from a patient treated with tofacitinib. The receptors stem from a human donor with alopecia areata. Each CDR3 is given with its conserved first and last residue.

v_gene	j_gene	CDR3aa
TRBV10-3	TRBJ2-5	CAIGAAQETQYF
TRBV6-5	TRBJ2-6	CASSPQGLGANVLTF
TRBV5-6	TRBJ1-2	CASSFQGHGYTF
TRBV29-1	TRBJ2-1	CSVERGNEQFF
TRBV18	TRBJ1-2	CASSPFSVDYGYTF
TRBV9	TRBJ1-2	CASNAGQIYGYTF
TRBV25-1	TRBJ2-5	CASSEEGVWETQYF
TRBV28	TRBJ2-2	CAAGGQANTGELFF
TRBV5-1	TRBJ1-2	CASSLAGYSGYTF
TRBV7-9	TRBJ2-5	CASSLGAPGQVRETQYF
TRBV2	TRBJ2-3	CASSRGTDTQYF
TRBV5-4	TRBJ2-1	CASSSTGLADYNEQFF
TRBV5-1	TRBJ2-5	CASSLEKETQYF
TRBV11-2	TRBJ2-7	CASVRTPNHYEQYF
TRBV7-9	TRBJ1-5	CASSAPSANNQPQHF
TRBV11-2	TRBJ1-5	CASSSPGQPQHF
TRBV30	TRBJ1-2	CAWSVDLPPPSYGYTF
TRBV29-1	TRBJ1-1	CSASYRDRVTEAFF
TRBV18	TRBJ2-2	CASSRQGANTGELFF
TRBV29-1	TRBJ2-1	CSGRVAHEQFF
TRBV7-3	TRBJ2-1	CASSPQGRTRNEQFF
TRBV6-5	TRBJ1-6	CASSYRSRVGNSPLHF
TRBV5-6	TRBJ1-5	CASSGGQGKGNQPQHF
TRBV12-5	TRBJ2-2	CASGFTDGGNTGELFF